This T cell receptor beta chain was documented in a study of response to subunit inactivated influenza vaccine. Study-wide findings and caveats: Seasonal influenza vaccination, on each occasion, was suggested by the authors to recruit few new T cells.

Remarks on this clonotype: Antigen specificity is unknown.

The CDR3 extends over 14 amino acids. Looked up from germline, CDR1 is MNHEY and CDR2 is SVGEGT. J gave up 4 bases and V 7 bases, and 10 bases lay outside the gene matches. TCRdb reprocessed the RT-PCR reads via MiXCR and lists one record per CDR3 protein. Here the sample spans roughly 650,000 distinct CDR3 sequences, around 14% being singletons. The J gene is TRBJ2-7, the V gene TRBV6-2 or TRBV6-3, with 7 bases identical to TRBD1. This clonotype was obtained from a man over 45 who received an inactivated influenza vaccine. The sample in question was PBMCs from blood, obtained about 11 days after vaccination. The CDR3 here is CASKRDSGLYEQYF. DNA for the CDR3: TGTGCCAGCAAACGGGACAGCGGACTTTACGAGCAGTACTTC.